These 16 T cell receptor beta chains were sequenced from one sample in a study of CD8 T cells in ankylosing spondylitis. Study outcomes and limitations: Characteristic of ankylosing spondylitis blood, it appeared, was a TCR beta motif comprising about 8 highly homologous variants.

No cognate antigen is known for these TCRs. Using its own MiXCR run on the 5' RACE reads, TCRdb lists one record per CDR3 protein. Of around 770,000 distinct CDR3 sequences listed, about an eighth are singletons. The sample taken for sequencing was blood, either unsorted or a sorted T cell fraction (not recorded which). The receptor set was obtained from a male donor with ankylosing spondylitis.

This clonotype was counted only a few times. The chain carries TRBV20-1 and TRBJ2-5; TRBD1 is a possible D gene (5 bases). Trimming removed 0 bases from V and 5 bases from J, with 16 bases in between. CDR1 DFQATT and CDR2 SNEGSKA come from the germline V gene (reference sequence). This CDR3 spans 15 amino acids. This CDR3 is CSARDQDKGQETQYF. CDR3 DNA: TGCAGTGCTAGAGATCAGGACAAGGGTCAGGAGACCCAGTACTTC.

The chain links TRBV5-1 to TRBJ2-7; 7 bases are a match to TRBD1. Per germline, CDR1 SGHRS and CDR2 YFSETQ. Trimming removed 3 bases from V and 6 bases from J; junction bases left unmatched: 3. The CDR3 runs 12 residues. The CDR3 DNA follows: TGCGCCAGCAGCTCCGGGACAGCCGAGCAGTACTTC. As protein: CASSSGTAEQYF.

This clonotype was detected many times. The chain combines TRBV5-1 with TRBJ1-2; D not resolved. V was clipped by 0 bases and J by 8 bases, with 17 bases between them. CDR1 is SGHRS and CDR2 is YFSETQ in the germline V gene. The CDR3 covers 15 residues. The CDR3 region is CASSLANRLRGGYTF. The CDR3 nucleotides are TGCGCCAGCAGCTTGGCCAACAGACTCCGGGGAGGCTACACCTTC.

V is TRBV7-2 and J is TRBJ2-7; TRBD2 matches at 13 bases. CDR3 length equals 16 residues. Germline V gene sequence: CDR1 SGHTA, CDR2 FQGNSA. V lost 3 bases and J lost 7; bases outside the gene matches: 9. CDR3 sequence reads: CASSFTSGRVLGEQYF. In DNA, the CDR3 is TGTGCCAGCAGCTTTACTAGCGGGAGGGTATTGGGGGAGCAGTACTTC.

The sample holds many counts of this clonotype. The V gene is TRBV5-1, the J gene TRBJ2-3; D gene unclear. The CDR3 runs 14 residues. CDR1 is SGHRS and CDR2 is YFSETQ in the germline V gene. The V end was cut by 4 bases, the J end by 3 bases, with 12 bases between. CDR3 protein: CASSLFQGTDTQYF. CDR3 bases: TGCGCCAGCAGCCTGTTTCAAGGGACAGATACGCAGTATTTT.

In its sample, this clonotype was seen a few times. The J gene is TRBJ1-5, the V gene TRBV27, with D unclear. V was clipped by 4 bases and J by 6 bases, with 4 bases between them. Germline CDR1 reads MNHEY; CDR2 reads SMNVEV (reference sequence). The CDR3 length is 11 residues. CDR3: CASSCPQPQHF. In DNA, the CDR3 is TGTGCCAGCAGTTGTCCTCAGCCCCAGCATTTT.

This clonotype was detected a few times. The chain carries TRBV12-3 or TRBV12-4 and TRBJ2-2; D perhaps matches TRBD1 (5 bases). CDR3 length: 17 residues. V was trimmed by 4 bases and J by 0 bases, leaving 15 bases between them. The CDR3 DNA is TGTGCCAGCAGTTCTGGCTTCGGCAGGGCGAACACCGGGGAGCTGTTTTTT. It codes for CASSSGFGRANTGELFF.

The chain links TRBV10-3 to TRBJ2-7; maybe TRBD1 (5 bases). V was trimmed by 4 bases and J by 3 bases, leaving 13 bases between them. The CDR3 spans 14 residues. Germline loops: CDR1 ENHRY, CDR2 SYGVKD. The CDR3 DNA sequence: TGTGCCATCAGTGCTGACAGCTCCGACTACGAGCAGTACTTC. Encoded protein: CAISADSSDYEQYF.

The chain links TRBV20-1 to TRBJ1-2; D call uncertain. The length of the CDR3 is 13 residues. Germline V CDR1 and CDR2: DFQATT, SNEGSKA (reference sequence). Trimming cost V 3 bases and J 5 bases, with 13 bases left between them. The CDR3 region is CSARTADAYGYTF. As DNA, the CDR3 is TGCAGTGCTAGGACCGCAGATGCATATGGCTACACCTTC.

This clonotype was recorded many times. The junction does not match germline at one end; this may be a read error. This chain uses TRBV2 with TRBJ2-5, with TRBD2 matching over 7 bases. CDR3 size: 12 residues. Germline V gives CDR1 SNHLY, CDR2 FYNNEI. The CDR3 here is CASSGLGETQYF. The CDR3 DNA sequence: TGCGCCAGCAGCGGACTAGGGGAGACCCAGTACTTC.

The CDR3 region is CASSPGPTCEQYF. CDR3 bases: TGTGCCAGCAGCCCTGGACCGACCTGCGAGCAGTACTTC. J is TRBJ2-7 and V is TRBV5-4; no reliable D call. CDR3 size: 13 residues. Germline assignment: CDR1 SGHNT and CDR2 YYREEE (reference sequence). Trimming took 4 bases from V and 6 from J, leaving 14 bases between them.

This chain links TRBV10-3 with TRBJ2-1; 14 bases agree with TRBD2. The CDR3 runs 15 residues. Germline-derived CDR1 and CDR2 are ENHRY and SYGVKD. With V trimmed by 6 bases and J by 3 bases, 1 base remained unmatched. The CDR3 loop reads CAISGTSGSYNEQFF. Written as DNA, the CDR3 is TGTGCCATCAGCGGGACTAGCGGGAGCTACAATGAGCAGTTCTTC.

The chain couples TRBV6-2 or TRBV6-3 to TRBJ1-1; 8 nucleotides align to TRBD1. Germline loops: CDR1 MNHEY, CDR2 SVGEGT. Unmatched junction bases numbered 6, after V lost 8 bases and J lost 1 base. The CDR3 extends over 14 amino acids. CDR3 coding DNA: TGTGCCAGCGGAGAACAGGGGGAGAACACTGAAGCTTTCTTT. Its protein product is CASGEQGENTEAFF.

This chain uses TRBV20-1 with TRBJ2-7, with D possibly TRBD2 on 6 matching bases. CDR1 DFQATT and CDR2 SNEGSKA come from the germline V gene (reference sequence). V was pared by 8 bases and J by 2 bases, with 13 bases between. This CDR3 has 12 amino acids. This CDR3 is CSTTRGTYEQYF. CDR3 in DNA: TGCAGTACGACCCGGGGGACCTACGAGCAGTACTTC.

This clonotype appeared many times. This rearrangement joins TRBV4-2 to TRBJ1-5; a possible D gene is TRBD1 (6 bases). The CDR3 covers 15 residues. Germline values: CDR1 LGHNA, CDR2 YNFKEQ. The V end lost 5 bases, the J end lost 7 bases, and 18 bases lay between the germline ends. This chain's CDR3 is CASSSTSGARQPQHF. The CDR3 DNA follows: TGTGCCAGCAGCTCTACTTCGGGGGCAAGGCAGCCCCAGCATTTT.

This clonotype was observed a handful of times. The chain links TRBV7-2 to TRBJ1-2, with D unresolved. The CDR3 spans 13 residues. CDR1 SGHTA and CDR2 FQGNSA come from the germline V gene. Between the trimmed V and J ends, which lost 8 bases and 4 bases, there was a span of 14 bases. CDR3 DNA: TGTGCCAGCGGCCACAGAAGCGGCTATGGCTACACCTTC. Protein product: CASGHRSGYGYTF.